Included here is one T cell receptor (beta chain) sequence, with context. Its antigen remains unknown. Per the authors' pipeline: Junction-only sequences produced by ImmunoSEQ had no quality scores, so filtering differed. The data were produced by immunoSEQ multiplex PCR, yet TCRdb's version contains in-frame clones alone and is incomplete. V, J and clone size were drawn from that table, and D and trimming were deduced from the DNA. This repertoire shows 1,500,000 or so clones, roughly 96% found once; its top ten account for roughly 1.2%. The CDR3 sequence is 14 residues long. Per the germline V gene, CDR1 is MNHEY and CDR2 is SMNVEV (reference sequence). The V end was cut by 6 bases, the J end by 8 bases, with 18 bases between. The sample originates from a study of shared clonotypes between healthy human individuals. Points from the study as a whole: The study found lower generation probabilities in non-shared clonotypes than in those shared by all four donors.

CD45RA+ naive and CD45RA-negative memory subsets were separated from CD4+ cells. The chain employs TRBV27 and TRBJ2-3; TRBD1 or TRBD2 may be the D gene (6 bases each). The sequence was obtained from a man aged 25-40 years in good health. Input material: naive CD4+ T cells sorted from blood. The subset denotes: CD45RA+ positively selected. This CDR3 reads CASSPRGARFTQYF. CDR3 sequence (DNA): TGTGCCAGCAGCCCTAGGGGGGCGCGTTTTACGCAGTATTTT.